These 22 T cell receptor beta chains originate from one sample sequenced in a study of blood T cell repertoires in COVID-19. Libraries were prepared by immunoSEQ multiplex PCR; TCRdb keeps only in-frame clonotypes and omits some of them. The table shows hundreds of thousands of clones, with 80% to 90% occurring only once. Sample: PBMCs or T cells enriched from blood (not recorded which). The receptors come from a woman between 50 and 59 years old who had recovered from COVID-19.

The chain couples TRBV30 to TRBJ2-6; 8 bases match TRBD1. Germline loops: CDR1 GTSNPN, CDR2 SVGIG (reference sequence). The CDR3 is 16 residues long. V lost 3 bases and J lost 6; bases outside the gene matches: 10. The CDR3 sequence is CAWRGKTGGKANVLTF. The CDR3 DNA reads TGTGCCTGGAGGGGGAAAACAGGGGGTAAGGCCAACGTCCTGACTTTC. Together with reference TRBV30 and TRBJ2-6, the CDR3 gives the full variable domain: SQTIHQWPATLVQPVGSPLSLECTVEGTSNPNLYWYRQAAGRGLQLLFYSVGIGQISSEVPQNLSASRPQDRQFILSSKKLLLSDSGFYLCAWRGKTGGKANVLTFGAGSRLTVL.

V and J are TRBV6-5 and TRBJ1-6; 7 bases line up with TRBD1. CDR1 MNHEY and CDR2 SVGAGI come from the germline V gene. The CDR3 loop spans 13 amino acids. After removal of 5 bases from V and 10 bases from J, the junction contained 5 bases not matched to a gene. The CDR3: CASSTRGDSPLHF. CDR3 coding DNA: TGTGCCAGCAGTACCAGGGGGGACTCACCCCTCCACTTT.

This clone has only one observation. The V call is TRBV28, the J call TRBJ1-5; D is ambiguous. The length of the CDR3 is 14 residues. Trimming took off 3 bases at V and 7 bases at J, with 13 bases between the two ends. The V gene's germline CDR1 is MDHEN and CDR2 SYDVKM. For the CDR3, the DNA is TGTGCCAGCAGTTTCTCCTCCGGTCACCAGCCCCAGCATTTT. It specifies CASSFSSGHQPQHF.

This clone was picked up a small number of times. This CDR3 is CASSPAPGQGNTDTQYF. The CDR3 nucleotides read TGTGCCAGCAGCCCTGCCCCGGGACAGGGTAATACAGATACGCAGTATTTT. The chain carries TRBV28 and TRBJ2-3; 9 bases match TRBD1. Trimming cost V 6 bases and J 3 bases; bases outside gene matches: 13. Germline V gene data show CDR1 as MDHEN and CDR2 as SYDVKM. This CDR3 spans 17 amino acids.

J is TRBJ1-5 and V is TRBV30; D gene unclear. The CDR3 consists of 15 residues. CDR1 is GTSNPN and CDR2 is SVGIG in the germline V gene (reference sequence). Trimming removed 2 bases at V and 2 bases at J, with 13 bases between. The CDR3, as DNA: TGTGCCTGGAGTTCGGCCGGAGTAGGCAATCAGCCCCAGCATTTT. Its translation: CAWSSAGVGNQPQHF.

The V gene is TRBV29-1, the J gene TRBJ2-7; possible D gene TRBD2, 5 bases. This CDR3 region has 12 residues. V gave up 1 base and J gave up 3 bases, with 7 bases separating them. CDR1 and CDR2 (germline): SQVTM, ANQGSEA. CDR3 loop: CSVEASRYEQYF. CDR3 coding DNA: TGCAGCGTTGAAGCTAGCCGCTACGAGCAGTACTTC.

This clone was detected only a few times. The J gene is TRBJ1-4, the V gene TRBV2; 10 bases line up with TRBD1. After removal of 3 bases from V and 8 bases from J, the junction contained 6 bases not matched to a gene. CDR3 size: 15 residues. In germline, CDR1 is SNHLY, CDR2 FYNNEI. CDR3 in amino acids: CASSEGGQGYEKLFF. The CDR3 DNA sequence: TGTGCCAGCAGTGAGGGGGGACAGGGGTACGAAAAACTGTTTTTT.

This sequence joins TRBV7-2 and TRBJ1-1, with 10 bases identical to TRBD1. CDR3 length equals 16 residues. The trim removed 2 bases at V and 3 bases at J, leaving 6 bases unmatched. CDR1 is SGHTA and CDR2 is FQGNSA in the germline V gene. In nucleotides, the CDR3 is TGTGCCAGCAGCTTAATTGGGACAGGGGTTGACACTGAAGCTTTCTTT. It codes for CASSLIGTGVDTEAFF.

This clone was detected a few times. The same CDR3 also results from other DNA sequences found in this sample. The chain combines TRBV29-1 with TRBJ1-1; unclear D gene. Per germline, CDR1 SQVTM and CDR2 ANQGSEA. V was clipped by 6 bases and J by 3 bases, with 8 bases between them. The CDR3 spans 11 residues. CDR3 in DNA: TGCAGCGTAGCAGCGGACACTGAAGCTTTCTTT. It translates to CSVAADTEAFF. Based on the CDR3 plus reference TRBV29-1 and TRBJ1-1, the full variable domain is SAVISQKPSRDICQRGTSLTIQCQVDSQVTMMFWYRQQPGQSLTLIATANQGSEATYESGFVIDKFPISRPNLTFSTLTVSNMSPEDSSIYLCSVAADTEAFFGQGTRLTVV.

This clone appeared a single time. The chain links TRBV28 to TRBJ2-7; TRBD1 is a possible D gene (5 bases). CDR1 MDHEN and CDR2 SYDVKM come from the germline V gene. V lost 7 bases and J 3 bases, leaving 16 bases between the germline ends. This CDR3 spans 14 amino acids. CDR3: CASTPTVSRYEQYF. The DNA for the CDR3 is TGTGCCAGCACCCCGACAGTGTCACGCTACGAGCAGTACTTC. Full variable domain (missing parts from reference TRBV28 and TRBJ2-7): DVKVTQSSRYLVKRTGEKVFLECVQDMDHENMFWYRQDPGLGLRLIYFSYDVKMKEKGDIPEGYSVSREKKERFSLILESASTNQTSMYLCASTPTVSRYEQYFGPGTRLTVT.

The CDR3 here is CAIGQGFGTEAFF. The CDR3 region has the DNA TGTGCCATCGGGCAGGGGTTTGGCACTGAAGCTTTCTTT. The chain couples TRBV10-3 to TRBJ1-1, with D perhaps TRBD1 (6 bases). CDR3 length equals 13 residues. Trimming stripped 8 bases from V and 4 bases from J, with 14 bases between. The germline CDR1 and CDR2 sequences are ENHRY and SYGVKD.

The chain carries TRBV19 and TRBJ2-1, with D possibly being TRBD2 (6 bases). This CDR3 spans 15 amino acids. Trimming pared 10 bases from V and 0 bases from J, leaving 16 bases between. Germline V gene lookup returns CDR1 LNHDA and CDR2 SQIVND (reference sequence). Here the CDR3 reads CATSGGGTSYNEQFF. The CDR3 nucleotides are TGTGCCACCTCCGGTGGGGGGACCTCCTACAATGAGCAGTTCTTC.

Regarding this clone: The identical CDR3 is also encoded by other nucleotide sequences in the sample. The genes are TRBV27 and TRBJ1-5, with D unresolved. Germline V gene data show CDR1 as MNHEY and CDR2 as SMNVEV (reference sequence). V lost 3 bases and J 5 bases, leaving 8 bases between the germline ends. The CDR3 is 13 residues long. CDR3 DNA sequence: TGTGCCAGCAGTTTTACCGGGGATCAGCCCCAGCATTTT. This gives the protein CASSFTGDQPQHF.

The chain uses TRBV28 and TRBJ2-2, with 10 bases lining up with TRBD1. The CDR3 has 15 amino acids. V shed 6 bases, J shed 4 bases, and the junction held 5 bases outside the gene matches. Germline V CDR1 and CDR2: MDHEN, SYDVKM. The chain's CDR3 is CASSPGDRGTGELFF. CDR3 DNA sequence: TGTGCCAGCAGCCCGGGGGACAGGGGCACCGGGGAGCTGTTTTTT.

The chain uses TRBV5-6 and TRBJ1-6, with 10 bases aligning to TRBD1. The germline V gene has CDR1 SGHDT and CDR2 YYEEEE. V trimming: 4 bases; J trimming: 7 bases; junction bases outside the gene matches: 5. This CDR3 comprises 15 residues. Written as DNA, the CDR3 is TGTGCCAGCAGCCGCCCGGGACAGGGGAATTCACCCCTCCACTTT. Translated: CASSRPGQGNSPLHF.

The rearrangement joins TRBV5-5 to TRBJ2-1; perhaps TRBD2 as D (5 bases). CDR1 and CDR2 (germline): SGHKS, YYEKEE (reference sequence). The CDR3 extends over 14 amino acids. V dropped 2 bases and J dropped 1 base, with 7 bases sitting between them. Here the CDR3 reads CASSLLGSYNEQFF. The CDR3, as DNA: TGTGCCAGCAGCTTACTAGGGTCCTACAATGAGCAGTTCTTC.

The chain has TRBV5-8 and TRBJ2-7; D perhaps matches TRBD2 (5 bases). The ends were cut back, 5 bases at V and 2 bases at J, with 20 bases in the middle. The V gene's germline CDR1 is SGHTS and CDR2 YDEGEE. The CDR3 runs 16 residues. CDR3 in DNA: TGTGCCAGCAGGGGCGGTGGAGCGGTAAACCCCTACGAGCAGTACTTC. As protein: CASRGGGAVNPYEQYF.

V is TRBV4-2 and J is TRBJ2-3; TRBD2 matches at 11 bases. Germline V gene lookup returns CDR1 LGHNA and CDR2 YNFKEQ. The V segment lost 4 bases and the J segment 4 bases; nucleotides outside the gene matches: 13. The CDR3 sequence is 18 residues long. This CDR3 is CASSPFGKLAGAPDTQYF. The CDR3 nucleotides read TGTGCCAGCAGCCCGTTTGGGAAACTAGCGGGGGCTCCAGATACGCAGTATTTT.

This sequence joins TRBV5-6 and TRBJ2-1; a possible D gene is TRBD1 (6 bases). Trimming pared 3 bases from V and 8 bases from J, leaving 15 bases between. CDR1 and CDR2 from the germline V gene are SGHDT and YYEEEE. The CDR3 runs to 14 residues. In DNA form, the CDR3 reads TGTGCCAGCAGCTCCGCAGGGGATCGCTATGAGCAGTTCTTC. Amino acid sequence: CASSSAGDRYEQFF.

The J gene is TRBJ2-5, the V gene TRBV5-1, with unresolved D. The ends were cut back, 0 bases at V and 5 bases at J, with 11 bases in the middle. Germline V CDR1 and CDR2: SGHRS, YFSETQ. The CDR3 is 14 amino acids. CDR3 DNA: TGCGCCAGCAGCTTGGCTCCCCAGTCTGAGACCCAGTACTTC. Its translation: CASSLAPQSETQYF.

This CDR3 is CASGSGQGSFYEQYF. The CDR3 DNA reads as TGTGCTAGTGGTTCGGGACAGGGTTCTTTCTACGAGCAGTACTTC. This chain uses TRBV12-5 with TRBJ2-7, with 9 bases lining up with TRBD1. Germline-derived CDR1 and CDR2 are LGHNT and FRNRAP. After removal of 4 bases from V and 3 bases from J, the junction contained 7 bases not matched to a gene. This CDR3 is 15 amino acids long.

The chain links TRBV29-1 to TRBJ1-1, with TRBD1 identical over 7 bases. The CDR3 has 11 amino acids. Per the germline V gene, CDR1 is SQVTM and CDR2 is ANQGSEA. With V trimmed by 3 bases and J by 9 bases, 4 bases remained unmatched. The CDR3 DNA reads as TGCAGCGTTGAGGGGACAGAGAAAGCTTTCTTT. Residues: CSVEGTEKAFF.